Given below is one TCR beta chain in context. CDR1 LNHNV and CDR2 YYDKDF come from the germline V gene (reference sequence). This CDR3 comprises 16 residues. V lost 0 bases and J lost 1, with 13 bases in between. This specimen belongs to a study of OX40 agonist ivuxolimab in advanced cancers. Sequenced by immunoSEQ multiplex PCR; TCRdb stores in-frame clones only, minus some. The repertoire consists of roughly 70,000 clones, with roughly 87% occurring once and the leading ten covering 2.5% to 3%. The sample consisted of CD4+ or CD8+ T cells sorted from blood, taken in a trial of the OX40 agonist ivuxolimab. The receptor's source is an adult with an advanced solid tumor such as melanoma, head and neck, liver or kidney cancer. The V call is TRBV15, the J call TRBJ2-7, with D maybe TRBD1 (6 bases). The CDR3 loop reads CATSRDTGSFSYEQYF. CDR3 coding DNA: TGTGCCACCAGCAGAGATACAGGGTCTTTTTCCTACGAGCAGTACTTC.